The T cell receptor (beta chain) under discussion was sequenced for a study of sequential checkpoint blockade in melanoma. Study-wide background: Each arm's sequence ended with maintenance nivolumab.

After removal of 2 bases from V and 0 bases from J, the junction contained 4 bases not matched to a gene. The germline V gene encodes CDR1 SGHDT and CDR2 YYEEEE. The length of the CDR3 is 15 residues. Only in-frame clones appear in the TCRdb table, and some are missing; sequencing was by immunoSEQ multiplex PCR. The table has 14,000 or so clones, under 65% seen once. This sample's treatment: randomized to nivolumab then ipilimumab (arm A) or the reverse (arm B). DNA-damaging chemotherapy had not been given to any patient beforehand. Live CD3+CD8+ CD19− CD56− cells were sorted from PBMCs. The rearrangement uses TRBV5-6 and TRBJ1-1; 7 positions match TRBD1. The specimen comprised CD8+ T cells sorted from blood (inferred from file names), sampled from a patient given nivolumab and ipilimumab in sequence. The clonotype originates from a human donor with melanoma. The CDR3 DNA sequence: TGTGCCAGCAGCTTTGGCAGGGGGATGAACACTGAAGCTTTCTTT. Residues: CASSFGRGMNTEAFF.